This TCR beta chain was observed in a study of cytomegalovirus exposure and HLA in healthy donors. This CDR3 has 13 amino acids. CDR1 and CDR2 (germline): LNHDA, SQIVND (reference sequence). Trimming took 7 bases from V and 2 from J, leaving 12 bases between them. The PCR used 60 Vbeta and 13 Jbeta primers. Measured with immunoSEQ multiplex PCR; TCRdb has only the in-frame clones, and not every one. The profile covers about 170,000 clones, with approximately 77% appearing a single time and about 1.5% taken by the ten largest. This chain links TRBV19 with TRBJ2-7, with D perhaps TRBD1 (6 bases). The source of this sequence is a male donor in good health and CMV-seronegative. The material sequenced was PBMCs. The DNA of the CDR3 is TGTGCCAGTACCCAGGGGCATCCCTACGAGCAGTACTTC. Protein sequence: CASTQGHPYEQYF.